Following are 26 T cell receptor beta chains from one sample sequenced in a study of neurological immune-mediated disorders. One entry per CDR3 protein, called by TCRdb with MiXCR from the 5' RACE reads. The repertoire holds some 48,000 distinct CDR3 sequences, with approximately 6.2% as singletons. Source material: CD4+ T cells from blood. All receptors come from a young woman with multiple sclerosis.

This clonotype was seen repeatedly, ten times or more. The chain joins TRBV20-1 to TRBJ2-2; D may be TRBD1 or TRBD2 (5 bases each). CDR3 length: 17 amino acids. Germline values: CDR1 DFQATT, CDR2 SNEGSKA (reference sequence). V lost 3 bases and J lost 0, with 17 bases in between. The DNA for the CDR3 is TGCAGTGCTAGGGGAACAGGTAGTAGCGCGAACACCGGGGAGCTGTTTTTT. This sequence encodes CSARGTGSSANTGELFF.

This clonotype was counted at least ten times. V usage is TRBV12-3 or TRBV12-4 and J usage is TRBJ2-5, with 12 positions matching TRBD2. The CDR3 contains 13 residues. The trim removed 5 bases at V and 9 bases at J, leaving 4 bases unmatched. In nucleotides, the CDR3 is TGTGCCAGCAGTAGACTAGCGGGGGAAGCCCAGTACTTC. It is translated as CASSRLAGEAQYF.

The chain recombines TRBV7-6 with TRBJ2-7; no firm D call. Per germline, CDR1 SGHVS and CDR2 FNYEAQ. V was cut by 3 bases and J by 5 bases, with 14 bases left in between. The CDR3 runs 14 residues. The CDR3 here is CASSFGIERHEQYF. The CDR3 DNA is TGTGCCAGCAGCTTTGGGATCGAGAGACACGAGCAGTACTTC. The full variable domain, with the rest looked up from reference TRBV7-6 and TRBJ2-7, is GAGVSQSPRYKVTKRGQDVALRCDPISGHVSLYWYRQALGQGPEFLTYFNYEAQQDKSGLPNDRFSAERPEGSISTLTIQRTEQRDSAMYRCASSFGIERHEQYFGPGTRLTVT.

The chain recombines TRBV20-1 with TRBJ2-1, with 11 bases identical to TRBD2. The CDR3 runs 15 residues. V lost 2 bases to trimming and J lost 6 bases; unmatched junction nucleotides: 6. Germline lookup yields CDR1 DFQATT and CDR2 SNEGSKA (reference sequence). The CDR3 DNA follows: TGCAGTGCTAGATCGACTAGCGGGGCCCTCAATGAGCAGTTCTTC. Its translation: CSARSTSGALNEQFF.

In its sample, this clonotype was seen many times. The rearrangement uses TRBV4-2 and TRBJ2-3; no definite D call. Trimming left V 1 base short and J 0 bases short, with 14 bases between. Germline V lookup: CDR1 LGHNA, CDR2 YNFKEQ. CDR3 length equals 17 residues. CDR3 DNA sequence: TGTGCCAGCAGCCAAGGTCACGGCGGTGGTAGCACAGATACGCAGTATTTT. It codes for CASSQGHGGGSTDTQYF.

This clonotype was found many times. The chain combines TRBV20-1 with TRBJ2-1; 10 bases are a match to TRBD2. Germline V lookup: CDR1 DFQATT, CDR2 SNEGSKA (reference sequence). After removal of 3 bases from V and 5 bases from J, the junction contained 7 bases not matched to a gene. The CDR3 sequence is 15 residues long. CDR3 amino acids: CSASRGLAENNEQFF. The CDR3 DNA reads as TGCAGTGCTAGCCGAGGACTAGCGGAAAACAATGAGCAGTTCTTC.

This clonotype has ten or more counts. V and J are TRBV12-3 or TRBV12-4 and TRBJ1-5; 7 nucleotides align to TRBD1. This CDR3 has 15 residues. V lost 7 bases to trimming and J lost 0 bases; unmatched junction nucleotides: 6. The CDR3 coding sequence is TGTGCCAGCACTCGACAGGGTTATAGCAATCAGCCCCAGCATTTT. This translates into CASTRQGYSNQPQHF.

This clonotype was observed at least ten times. The J gene is TRBJ2-1, the V gene TRBV6-5; 10 bases fit TRBD2. Per the germline V gene, CDR1 is MNHEY and CDR2 is SVGAGI. CDR3 length: 18 residues. V trimming: 0 bases; J trimming: 0 bases; junction bases outside the gene matches: 5. In nucleotides, the CDR3 is TGTGCCAGCAGTTACTCTACTAGCGGGATAGGCTCCTACAATGAGCAGTTCTTC. Translating it yields CASSYSTSGIGSYNEQFF.

This clonotype was found many times. The chain uses TRBV7-6 and TRBJ2-1; 9 positions match TRBD2. The ends lost 1 base at V and 0 bases at J; junction bases unmatched: 7. This CDR3 spans 18 amino acids. Germline values: CDR1 SGHVS, CDR2 FNYEAQ. CDR3: CASSLGGSGSLSYNEQFF. The CDR3 DNA is TGTGCCAGCAGCTTAGGGGGTAGCGGGAGTCTCTCCTACAATGAGCAGTTCTTC.

This clonotype was found many times. The chain links TRBV3-1 to TRBJ1-2; 8 positions agree with TRBD1. The CDR3 has 15 amino acids. Germline V lookup: CDR1 LGHDT, CDR2 YNNKEL (reference sequence). V lost 4 bases and J lost 7; bases outside the gene matches: 11. The DNA for the CDR3 is TGTGCCAGCAGCCTAAGGACAGGGAGAGGTGGTGGCTACACCTTC. The encoded protein is CASSLRTGRGGGYTF.

This clonotype occurred many times. The rearrangement joins TRBV5-5 to TRBJ2-3; D perhaps matches TRBD2 (7 bases). The V gene lost 3 bases and the J gene lost 3 bases, with 14 bases spanning the gap. CDR3 length equals 15 residues. Germline V gene lookup returns CDR1 SGHKS and CDR2 YYEKEE (reference sequence). The CDR3 protein is CASSSRGGVTDTQYF. Here the CDR3 DNA reads TGTGCCAGCAGCTCTAGGGGGGGTGTAACAGATACGCAGTATTTT. The full variable domain, rest sourced from reference TRBV5-5 and TRBJ2-3, is DAGVTQSPTHLIKTRGQQVTLRCSPISGHKSVSWYQQVLGQGPQFIFQYYEKEERGRGNFPDRFSARQFPNYSSELNVNALLLGDSALYLCASSSRGGVTDTQYFGPGTRLTVL.

V is TRBV7-9 and J is TRBJ1-3, with D possibly matching TRBD1 (5 bases). Trimming took off 3 bases at V and 0 bases at J, with 12 bases between the two ends. CDR1 and CDR2 (germline): SEHNR, FQNEAQ (reference sequence). This CDR3 spans 16 amino acids. The CDR3 region has the DNA TGTGCCAGCAGCTTTACCCTGACAGACTCTGGAAACACCATATATTTT. This encodes CASSFTLTDSGNTIYF.

In regard to this clonotype: Given a much more abundant clone one base away, this may be a read error. V usage is TRBV6-1 and J usage is TRBJ2-3, with a tentative D call TRBD1 (5 bases). The CDR3 is made up of 13 amino acids. From germline, CDR1 is MNHNS and CDR2 SASEGT. Trimming pared 7 bases from V and 5 bases from J, leaving 13 bases between. The CDR3 nucleotides are TGTGCCAGCAATTGGCAGGGCATAGATACGCAGTATTTT. Translated: CASNWQGIDTQYF.

This clonotype was counted many times. An end of the junction differs from the germline gene, which may be a read error. This sequence joins TRBV5-1 and TRBJ1-1; 8 bases agree with TRBD1. Germline CDR1 is SGHRS and CDR2 is YFSETQ. The CDR3 runs 14 residues. CDR3 sequence reads: CASGFGQGLTEAFF. The CDR3 bases are TGCGCCAGCGGCTTCGGACAGGGCCTCACTGAAGCTTTCTTT.

This clonotype was counted at least ten times. V gene TRBV7-3 combines with J gene TRBJ2-1; 7 nucleotides agree with TRBD2. CDR1 SGHTA and CDR2 FQGTGA come from the germline V gene. Trimming took 5 bases from V and 0 from J; bases not matched to a gene: 4. This CDR3 is built from 15 residues. The CDR3 loop is CASSPKRGSYNEQFF. The CDR3 bases are TGTGCCAGCAGCCCCAAGCGGGGCTCCTACAATGAGCAGTTCTTC. The variable domain in full, completed from reference TRBV7-3 and TRBJ2-1, reads GAGVSQTPSNKVTEKGKYVELRCDPISGHTALYWYRQSLGQGPEFLIYFQGTGAADDSGLPNDRFFAVRPEGSVSTLKIQRTERGDSAVYLCASSPKRGSYNEQFFGPGTRLTVL.

This clonotype was recorded many times. The genes are TRBV4-3 and TRBJ2-3; 12 bases are shared with TRBD2. The CDR3 is made up of 16 amino acids. Germline CDR1 is LGHNA and CDR2 is YSLEER. V trimming: 6 bases; J trimming: 2 bases; junction bases outside the gene matches: 6. In DNA, the CDR3 is TGCGCCAGCAGACCCGGGACTAGCGGGCCCACAGATACGCAGTATTTT. Protein product: CASRPGTSGPTDTQYF.

This clonotype has at least ten counts. V gene TRBV7-2 combines with J gene TRBJ1-4, with D possibly TRBD1 on 5 matching bases. Trimming took off 5 bases at V and 1 base at J, with 17 bases between the two ends. Germline V gene sequence: CDR1 SGHTA, CDR2 FQGNSA. The CDR3 has 17 amino acids. Here the CDR3 DNA reads TGTGCCAGCAGCCAACGCCGAGGTGGGGGAACTAATGAAAAACTGTTTTTT. Its protein product is CASSQRRGGGTNEKLFF.

The V gene is TRBV6-5, the J gene TRBJ1-6; TRBD1 aligns across 7 bases. The CDR3 length is 15 residues. V trimming: 5 bases; J trimming: 7 bases; junction bases outside the gene matches: 8. CDR1 MNHEY and CDR2 SVGAGI come from the germline V gene. The CDR3 DNA is TGTGCCAGCAGTGATGGGACAGCCACAAATTCACCCCTCCACTTT. It specifies CASSDGTATNSPLHF.

This clonotype was seen a handful of times. The J gene is TRBJ1-1, the V gene TRBV10-3; D may be TRBD1 (5 bases). The CDR3 has 17 residues. Germline V gene sequence: CDR1 ENHRY, CDR2 SYGVKD. Between the trimmed V and J ends, which lost 2 bases and 4 bases, there was a span of 20 bases. CDR3 loop: CAISEIGGTVLGTEAFF. The CDR3 DNA follows: TGTGCCATCAGTGAGATTGGAGGGACCGTTCTTGGCACTGAAGCTTTCTTT.

This clonotype was counted ten times or more. One end of the junction varies from germline; a read error may be responsible. The CDR3 DNA reads as TGTGCTAGCAGCTCCGGGGGGTTTGCCACCGGGGAGCTGTTTTTT. Residues: CASSSGGFATGELFF. This rearrangement joins TRBV7-7 to TRBJ2-2, with 7 positions matching TRBD2. The CDR3 totals 15 residues. Germline CDR1 is SSHAT and CDR2 is FNYEAQ (reference sequence).

This clonotype was seen repeatedly, ten times or more. This chain connects TRBV20-1 to TRBJ2-3, with 7 bases fitting TRBD2. V lost 4 bases to trimming and J lost 3 bases; unmatched junction nucleotides: 19. This CDR3 has 18 amino acids. Looked up from germline, CDR1 is DFQATT and CDR2 is SNEGSKA (reference sequence). CDR3 region: CSAKGTTRARPGTDTQYF. The CDR3 DNA follows: TGCAGTGCTAAAGGGACTACCCGCGCCCGTCCGGGGACAGATACGCAGTATTTT.

This clonotype was detected ten times or more. The chain recombines TRBV7-2 with TRBJ2-1, with 7 bases fitting TRBD1. CDR3 size: 15 residues. After removal of 7 bases from V and 3 bases from J, the junction contained 9 bases not matched to a gene. Germline V gene sequence: CDR1 SGHTA, CDR2 FQGNSA. The chain's CDR3 is CASTAEDRLYNEQFF. As DNA, the CDR3 is TGTGCCAGCACCGCGGAGGACAGGCTCTACAATGAGCAGTTCTTC.

In this sample, this clonotype turned up many times. The chain links TRBV10-3 to TRBJ1-4; D gene ambiguous. Looked up from germline, CDR1 is ENHRY and CDR2 is SYGVKD. The V end lost 3 bases, the J end lost 0 bases, and 8 bases lay between the germline ends. The CDR3 totals 15 residues. The CDR3 protein is CAISDGQSTNEKLFF. The CDR3 nucleotides are TGTGCCATCAGTGACGGGCAGTCAACTAATGAAAAACTGTTTTTT.

This clonotype was recorded many times. A read error may explain this, as a much larger clone is one base away. The rearrangement joins TRBV6-5 to TRBJ1-2; the match to TRBD1 covers 7 bases. The CDR3 is 14 amino acids. Germline V gene data show CDR1 as MNHEY and CDR2 as SVGAGI. The DNA for the CDR3 is TGTGCCAACAGTTACTCGGACAGGATCAATGGCTACACCTTC. Protein sequence: CANSYSDRINGYTF.

This clonotype occurred many times. The chain couples TRBV29-1 to TRBJ1-2, with D maybe TRBD1 (5 bases). Trimming removed 3 bases at V and 8 bases at J, with 13 bases between. CDR1 and CDR2 (germline): SQVTM, ANQGSEA. The CDR3 loop spans 12 amino acids. The CDR3 nucleotides are TGCAGCGTTGATAGGGGATCGGGCGGCTACACCTTC. It encodes CSVDRGSGGYTF.

In its sample, this clonotype was seen many times. The chain is built from TRBV27 and TRBJ2-7, with 8 bases that match TRBD1. The junction had 2 bases not matched to a gene; V was cut back by 0 bases and J by 1 base. CDR1 MNHEY and CDR2 SMNVEV come from the germline V gene (reference sequence). There are 15 residues in the CDR3. The CDR3 coding sequence is TGTGCCAGCAGTTTATCGGGACAGGAGTCCTACGAGCAGTACTTC. Amino acid sequence: CASSLSGQESYEQYF.